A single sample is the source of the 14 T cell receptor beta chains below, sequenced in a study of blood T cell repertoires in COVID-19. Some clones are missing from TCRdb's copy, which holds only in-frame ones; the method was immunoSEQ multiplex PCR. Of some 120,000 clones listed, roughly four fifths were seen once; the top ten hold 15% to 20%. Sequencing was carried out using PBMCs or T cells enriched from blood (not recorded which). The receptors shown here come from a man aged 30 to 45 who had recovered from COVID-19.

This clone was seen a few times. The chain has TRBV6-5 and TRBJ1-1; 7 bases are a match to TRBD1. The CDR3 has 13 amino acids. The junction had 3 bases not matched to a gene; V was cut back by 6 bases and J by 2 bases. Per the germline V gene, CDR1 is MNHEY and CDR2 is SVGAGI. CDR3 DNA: TGTGCCAGCAGATGGGACAGCAACACTGAAGCTTTCTTT. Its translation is CASRWDSNTEAFF.

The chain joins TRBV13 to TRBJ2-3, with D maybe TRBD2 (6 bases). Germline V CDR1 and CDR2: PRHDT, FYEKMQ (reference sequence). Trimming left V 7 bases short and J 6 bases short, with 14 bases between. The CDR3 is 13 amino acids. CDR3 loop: CASNRYRGDTQYF. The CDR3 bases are TGTGCCAGCAACCGATACCGGGGGGATACGCAGTATTTT.

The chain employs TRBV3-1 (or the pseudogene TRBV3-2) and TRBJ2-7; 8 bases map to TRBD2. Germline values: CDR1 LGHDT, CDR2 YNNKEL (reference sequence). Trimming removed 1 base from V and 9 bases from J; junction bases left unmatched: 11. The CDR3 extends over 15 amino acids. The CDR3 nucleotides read TGTGCCAGCAGCCAAGCAGCGGGAGAATCAAGATGGCAGTACTTC. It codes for CASSQAAGESRWQYF.

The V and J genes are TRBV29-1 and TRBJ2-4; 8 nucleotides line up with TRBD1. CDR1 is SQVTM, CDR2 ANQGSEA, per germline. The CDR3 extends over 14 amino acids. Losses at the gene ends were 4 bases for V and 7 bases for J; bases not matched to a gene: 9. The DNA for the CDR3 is TGCAGCGTTGTGAGACAGGGGAAGGGGAACATTCAGTACTTC. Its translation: CSVVRQGKGNIQYF.

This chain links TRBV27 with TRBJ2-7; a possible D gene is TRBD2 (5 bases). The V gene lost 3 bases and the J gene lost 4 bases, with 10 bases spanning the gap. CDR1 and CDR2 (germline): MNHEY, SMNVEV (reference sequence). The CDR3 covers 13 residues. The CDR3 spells CASSLSRRYEQYF. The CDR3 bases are TGTGCCAGCAGTTTGTCTCGGAGGTACGAGCAGTACTTC.

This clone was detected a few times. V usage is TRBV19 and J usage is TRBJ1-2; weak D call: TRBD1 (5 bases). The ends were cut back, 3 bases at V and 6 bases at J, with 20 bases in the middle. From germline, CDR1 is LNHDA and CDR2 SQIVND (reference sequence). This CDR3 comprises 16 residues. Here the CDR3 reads CASSMMAGQDLHGYTF. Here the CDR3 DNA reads TGTGCCAGTAGTATGATGGCAGGGCAGGATCTTCATGGCTACACCTTC.

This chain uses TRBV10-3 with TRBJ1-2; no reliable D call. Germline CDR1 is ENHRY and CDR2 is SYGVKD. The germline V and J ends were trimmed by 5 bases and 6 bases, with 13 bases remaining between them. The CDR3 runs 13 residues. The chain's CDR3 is CAISYQNLDGYTF. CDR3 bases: TGTGCCATCAGTTACCAGAACCTGGATGGCTACACCTTC.

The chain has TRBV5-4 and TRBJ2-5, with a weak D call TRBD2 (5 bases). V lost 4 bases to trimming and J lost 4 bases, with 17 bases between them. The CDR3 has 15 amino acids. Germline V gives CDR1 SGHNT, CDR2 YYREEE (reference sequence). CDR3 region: CASSTKDSKRETQYF. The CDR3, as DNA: TGTGCCAGCAGCACCAAGGACTCTAAGAGAGAGACCCAGTACTTC. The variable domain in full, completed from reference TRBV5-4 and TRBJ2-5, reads ETGVTQSPTHLIKTRGQQVTLRCSSQSGHNTVSWYQQALGQGPQFIFQYYREEENGRGNFPPRFSGLQFPNYSSELNVNALELDDSALYLCASSTKDSKRETQYFGPGTRLLVL.

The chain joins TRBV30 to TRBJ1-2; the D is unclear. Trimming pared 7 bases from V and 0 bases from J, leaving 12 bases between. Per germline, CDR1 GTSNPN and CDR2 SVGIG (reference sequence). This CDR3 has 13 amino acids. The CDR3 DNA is TGTGCCTTTGGGAGGAGGACTAACTATGGCTACACCTTC. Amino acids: CAFGRRTNYGYTF. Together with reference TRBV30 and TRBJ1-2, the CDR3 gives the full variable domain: SQTIHQWPATLVQPVGSPLSLECTVEGTSNPNLYWYRQAAGRGLQLLFYSVGIGQISSEVPQNLSASRPQDRQFILSSKKLLLSDSGFYLCAFGRRTNYGYTFGSGTRLTVV.

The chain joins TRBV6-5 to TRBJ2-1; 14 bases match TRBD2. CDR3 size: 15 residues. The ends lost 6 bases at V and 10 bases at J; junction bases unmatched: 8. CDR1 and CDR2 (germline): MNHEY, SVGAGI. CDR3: CASRPGLAGAEEQFF. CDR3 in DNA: TGTGCCAGCAGGCCGGGACTAGCGGGAGCTGAAGAGCAGTTCTTC.

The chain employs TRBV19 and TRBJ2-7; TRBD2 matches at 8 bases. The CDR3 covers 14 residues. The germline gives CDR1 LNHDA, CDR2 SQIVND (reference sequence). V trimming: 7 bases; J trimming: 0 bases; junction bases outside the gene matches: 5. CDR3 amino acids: CASNPGLASYEQYF. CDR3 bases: TGTGCCAGTAACCCAGGACTAGCCTCCTACGAGCAGTACTTC.

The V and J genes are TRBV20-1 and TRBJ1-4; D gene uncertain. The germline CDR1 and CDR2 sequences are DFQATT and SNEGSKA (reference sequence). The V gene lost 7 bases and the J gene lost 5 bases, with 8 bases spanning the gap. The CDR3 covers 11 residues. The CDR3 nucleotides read TGCAGTGTGCGTGTAAATGAAAAACTGTTTTTT. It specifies CSVRVNEKLFF.

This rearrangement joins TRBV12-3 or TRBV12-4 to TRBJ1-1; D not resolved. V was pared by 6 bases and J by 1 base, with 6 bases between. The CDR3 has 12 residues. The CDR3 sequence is CASRQTNTEAFF. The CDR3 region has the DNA TGTGCCAGCAGACAGACGAACACTGAAGCTTTCTTT.

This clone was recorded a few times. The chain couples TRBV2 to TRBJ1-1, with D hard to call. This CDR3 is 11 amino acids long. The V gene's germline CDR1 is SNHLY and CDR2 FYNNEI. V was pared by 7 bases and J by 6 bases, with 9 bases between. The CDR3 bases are TGTGCCAGCACCTCGCGTTCTGAAGCTTTCTTT. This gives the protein CASTSRSEAFF. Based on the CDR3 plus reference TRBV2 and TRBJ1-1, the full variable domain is EPEVTQTPSHQVTQMGQEVILRCVPISNHLYFYWYRQILGQKVEFLVSFYNNEISEKSEIFDDQFSVERPDGSNFTLKIRSTKLEDSAMYFCASTSRSEAFFGQGTRLTVV.